One and the same sample provided the 14 T cell receptor beta chains below, sequenced in a study of radiotherapy plus CTLA-4 blockade in lung cancer. Method: immunoSEQ multiplex PCR; TCRdb's copy keeps in-frame clones and lacks some. Among approximately 47,000 clones listed, 82% were seen once. This material consisted of peripheral blood, taken from a patient treated with radiotherapy plus ipilimumab. These receptors all stem from a human donor with non-small cell lung cancer who had stable disease on radiotherapy plus ipilimumab.

The genes are TRBV7-9 and TRBJ2-2; possible D gene TRBD2, 5 bases. V lost 1 base and J lost 5, with 11 bases in between. Germline V gene data show CDR1 as SEHNR and CDR2 as FQNEAQ (reference sequence). The CDR3 length is 15 residues. CDR3 sequence reads: CASSLVRDWTGELFF. The CDR3 DNA reads as TGTGCCAGCAGCTTAGTACGGGATTGGACCGGGGAGCTGTTTTTT.

The chain combines TRBV28 with TRBJ2-2; 12 bases map to TRBD1. CDR1 MDHEN and CDR2 SYDVKM come from the germline V gene. The CDR3 sequence is 16 residues long. The J segment lost 7 bases and the V segment lost 6 bases, leaving 9 bases of the junction unmatched. The CDR3 protein is CASSWDRGRVGGELFF. The CDR3 DNA sequence: TGTGCCAGCAGCTGGGACAGGGGGCGCGTGGGCGGGGAGCTGTTTTTT. Based on the CDR3 plus reference TRBV28 and TRBJ2-2, the full variable domain is DVKVTQSSRYLVKRTGEKVFLECVQDMDHENMFWYRQDPGLGLRLIYFSYDVKMKEKGDIPEGYSVSREKKERFSLILESASTNQTSMYLCASSWDRGRVGGELFFGEGSRLTVL.

As concerns this clone: The sample carries other DNA sequences with the same CDR3. The CDR3, as DNA: TGTGCCAGCAGTCCAGGGACTAGCGGAAGCTACAATGAGCAGTTCTTC. This sequence encodes CASSPGTSGSYNEQFF. V gene TRBV27 combines with J gene TRBJ2-1, with 11 bases fitting TRBD2. Germline V gene data show CDR1 as MNHEY and CDR2 as SMNVEV (reference sequence). The CDR3 runs to 16 residues. V shed 5 bases, J shed 3 bases, and the junction held 6 bases outside the gene matches.

This clone was counted once. CDR3 amino acids: CASSRDRGQPQHF. CDR3 coding DNA: TGTGCCAGCAGCCGAGACAGGGGTCAGCCCCAGCATTTT. This chain joins TRBV5-6 and TRBJ1-5; 8 nucleotides match TRBD1. Unmatched junction bases numbered 3, after V lost 4 bases and J lost 6 bases. The CDR3 is 13 amino acids. Germline CDR1 SGHDT, CDR2 YYEEEE.

In regard to this clone: The same CDR3 also results from other DNA sequences found in this sample. V gene TRBV7-9 combines with J gene TRBJ2-2; D remains ambiguous. The CDR3 sequence is 14 residues long. The germline V gene has CDR1 SEHNR and CDR2 FQNEAQ (reference sequence). V was clipped by 2 bases and J by 2 bases, with 6 bases between them. CDR3 nucleotides: TGTGCCAGCAGCTTAACTCCTAACACCGGGGAGCTGTTTTTT. It codes for CASSLTPNTGELFF.

The genes are TRBV5-1 and TRBJ1-2, with D maybe TRBD1 (6 bases). Germline lookup yields CDR1 SGHRS and CDR2 YFSETQ. The CDR3 runs 16 residues. Between the trimmed V and J ends, which lost 4 bases and 3 bases, there was a span of 19 bases. The DNA for the CDR3 is TGCGCCAGCAGCCTAGAACAGGGTGTCAGGGACTATGGCTACACCTTC. Protein product: CASSLEQGVRDYGYTF.

The sample holds one count of this clone. The V gene is TRBV27, the J gene TRBJ1-2; D might be TRBD1 (6 bases). Trimming took 8 bases from V and 2 from J, leaving 12 bases between them. Germline V gene lookup returns CDR1 MNHEY and CDR2 SMNVEV (reference sequence). The CDR3 sequence is 13 residues long. CDR3 protein: CASGEGHNYGYTF. In DNA, the CDR3 is TGTGCCAGCGGGGAGGGACACAACTATGGCTACACCTTC.

This chain links TRBV18 with TRBJ2-7; tentatively, D is TRBD1 (5 bases). The germline V and J ends were trimmed by 5 bases and 5 bases, with 13 bases remaining between them. The CDR3 loop spans 13 amino acids. CDR1 and CDR2 (germline): KGHSH, LQKENI. CDR3: CASSTGPGNEQYF. The CDR3 bases are TGTGCCAGCTCAACAGGACCCGGCAACGAGCAGTACTTC.

The J gene is TRBJ2-3, the V gene TRBV6-4, with 9 bases that match TRBD2. In germline, CDR1 is MRHNA, CDR2 SNTAGT. This CDR3 comprises 15 residues. Trimming cost V 3 bases and J 2 bases; bases outside gene matches: 3. CDR3 sequence reads: CASSEASGNTDTQYF. CDR3 coding DNA: TGTGCCAGCAGTGAGGCTAGCGGGAACACAGATACGCAGTATTTT.

The chain employs TRBV13 and TRBJ1-1, with 8 bases matching TRBD1. Germline V gives CDR1 PRHDT, CDR2 FYEKMQ (reference sequence). V shed 0 bases, J shed 0 bases, and the junction held 0 bases outside the gene matches. CDR3 length: 15 residues. CDR3 in DNA: TGTGCCAGCAGCTTAGGGGACAGGGTGAACACTGAAGCTTTCTTT. Translated, it gives CASSLGDRVNTEAFF.

The V gene is TRBV9, the J gene TRBJ2-2, with TRBD1 matching 7 bases. The CDR3 length is 15 residues. CDR1 is SGDLS, CDR2 YYNGEE, per germline. V gave up 4 bases and J gave up 5 bases; unmatched junction bases: 8. CDR3 sequence reads: CASSTRQGFTGELFF. The CDR3 nucleotides read TGTGCCAGCAGCACGAGACAGGGATTTACCGGGGAGCTGTTTTTT.

This chain joins TRBV5-5 and TRBJ2-2; D is unresolved. Germline CDR1 is SGHKS and CDR2 is YYEKEE (reference sequence). The CDR3 runs 13 residues. V dropped 2 bases and J dropped 6 bases, with 8 bases sitting between them. CDR3 amino acids: CASSFSMSGELFF. The CDR3 DNA follows: TGTGCCAGCAGCTTCAGTATGTCCGGGGAGCTGTTTTTT.

The chain carries TRBV28 and TRBJ2-2, with D perhaps TRBD2 (9 bases). The CDR3 sequence is 17 residues long. V lost 5 bases, J lost 5 bases, and 21 bases lay in between. Germline CDR1 reads MDHEN; CDR2 reads SYDVKM. The CDR3 loop is CASSRQGAGGRTGELFF. CDR3 nucleotide sequence: TGTGCCAGCAGTCGCCAGGGGGCGGGAGGGCGAACCGGGGAGCTGTTTTTT.

The chain couples TRBV27 to TRBJ2-7; TRBD1 agrees at 8 bases. From germline, CDR1 is MNHEY and CDR2 SMNVEV (reference sequence). CDR3 length: 14 amino acids. V shed 2 bases and J 2 bases; nucleotides not matched to a gene: 2. The CDR3 sequence: CASSLGRGPYEQYF. In DNA form, the CDR3 reads TGTGCCAGCAGTTTAGGCAGGGGGCCCTACGAGCAGTACTTC.